This T cell receptor beta chain derives from a study of blood T cell repertoires in COVID-19. This CDR3 has 12 amino acids. In germline, CDR1 is GTSNPN, CDR2 SVGIG (reference sequence). V was cut by 5 bases and J by 0 bases, with 7 bases left in between. Repertoires were generated with immunoSEQ multiplex PCR, while TCRdb's copy carries only in-frame clones and drops some. The data show around 86,000 clones, around 86% seen once. The sequenced sample consisted of peripheral blood. The chain has TRBV30 and TRBJ1-2; D remains ambiguous. The receptor was derived from an elderly woman with acute or convalescent COVID-19. The CDR3 sequence is CAWSDTNYGYTF. The CDR3 coding sequence is TGTGCCTGGTCAGACACTAACTATGGCTACACCTTC.